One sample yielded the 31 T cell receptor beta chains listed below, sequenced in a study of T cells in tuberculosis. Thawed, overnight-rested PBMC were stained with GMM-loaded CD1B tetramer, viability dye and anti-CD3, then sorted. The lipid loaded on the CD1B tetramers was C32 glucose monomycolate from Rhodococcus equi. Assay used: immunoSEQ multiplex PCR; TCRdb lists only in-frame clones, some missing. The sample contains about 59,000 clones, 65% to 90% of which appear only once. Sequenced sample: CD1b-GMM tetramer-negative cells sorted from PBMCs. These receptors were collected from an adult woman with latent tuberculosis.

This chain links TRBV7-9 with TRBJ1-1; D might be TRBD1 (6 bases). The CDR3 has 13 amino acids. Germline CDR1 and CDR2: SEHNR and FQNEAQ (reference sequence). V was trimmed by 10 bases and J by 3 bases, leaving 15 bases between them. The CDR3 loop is CATKTGRDTEAFF. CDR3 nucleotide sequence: TGTGCCACCAAGACAGGAAGGGACACTGAAGCTTTCTTT.

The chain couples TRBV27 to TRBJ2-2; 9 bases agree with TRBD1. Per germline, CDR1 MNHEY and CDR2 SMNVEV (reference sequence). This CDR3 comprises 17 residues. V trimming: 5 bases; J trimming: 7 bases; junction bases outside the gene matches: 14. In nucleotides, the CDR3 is TGTGCCAGCAGTGCCAGATCCGGGACAGGGTACAACGGGGAGCTGTTTTTT. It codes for CASSARSGTGYNGELFF.

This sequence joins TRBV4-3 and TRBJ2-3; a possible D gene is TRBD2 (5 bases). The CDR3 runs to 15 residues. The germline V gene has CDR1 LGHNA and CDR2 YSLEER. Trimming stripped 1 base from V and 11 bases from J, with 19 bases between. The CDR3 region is CASSQAGSLFLGQYF. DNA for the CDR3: TGCGCCAGCAGCCAAGCGGGGTCTCTCTTTCTGGGGCAGTATTTT.

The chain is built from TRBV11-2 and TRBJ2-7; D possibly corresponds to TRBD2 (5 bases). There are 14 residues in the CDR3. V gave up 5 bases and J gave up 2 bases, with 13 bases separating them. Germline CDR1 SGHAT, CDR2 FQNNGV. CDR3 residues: CASSRASGPYEQYF. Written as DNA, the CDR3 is TGTGCCAGCAGCCGGGCGAGCGGACCCTACGAGCAGTACTTC.

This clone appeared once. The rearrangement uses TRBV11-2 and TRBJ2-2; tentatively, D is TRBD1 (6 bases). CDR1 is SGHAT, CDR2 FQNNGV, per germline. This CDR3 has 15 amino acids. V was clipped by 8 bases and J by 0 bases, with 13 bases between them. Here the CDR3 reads CASHAEGANTGELFF. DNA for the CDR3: TGTGCCAGCCACGCAGAGGGGGCGAACACCGGGGAGCTGTTTTTT. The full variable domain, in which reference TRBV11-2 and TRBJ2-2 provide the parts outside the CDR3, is EAGVAQSPRYKIIEKRQSVAFWCNPISGHATLYWYQQILGQGPKLLIQFQNNGVVDDSQLPKDRFSAERLKGVDSTLKIQPAKLEDSAVYLCASHAEGANTGELFFGEGSRLTVL.

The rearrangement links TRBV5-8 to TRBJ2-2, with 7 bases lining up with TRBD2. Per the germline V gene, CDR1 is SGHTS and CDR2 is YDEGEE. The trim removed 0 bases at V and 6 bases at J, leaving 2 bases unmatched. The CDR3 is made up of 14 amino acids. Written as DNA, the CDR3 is TGTGCCAGCAGCTTGGTTCGGGGGGCCGGGGAGCTGTTTTTT. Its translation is CASSLVRGAGELFF.

CDR3 nucleotides: TGTGCCACCGGGCTGGGGCCGAACACCGGGGAGCTGTTTTTT. It translates to CATGLGPNTGELFF. The chain uses TRBV7-3 and TRBJ2-2, with D possibly TRBD1 on 5 matching bases. Germline V lookup: CDR1 SGHTA, CDR2 FQGTGA. This CDR3 comprises 14 residues. With 10 bases removed from V and 0 bases from J, the gap between germline ends came to 12 bases.

Here the CDR3 reads CASSIDGTDTQYF. CDR3 nucleotides: TGTGCCAGTAGTATAGACGGCACAGATACGCAGTATTTT. V and J are TRBV19 and TRBJ2-3, with D uncertain. Trimming pared 0 bases from V and 1 base from J, leaving 2 bases between. The CDR3 is made up of 13 amino acids. CDR1 and CDR2 (germline): LNHDA, SQIVND (reference sequence).

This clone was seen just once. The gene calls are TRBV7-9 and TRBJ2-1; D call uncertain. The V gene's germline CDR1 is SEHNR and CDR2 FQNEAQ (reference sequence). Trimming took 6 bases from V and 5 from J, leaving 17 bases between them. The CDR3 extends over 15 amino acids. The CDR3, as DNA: TGTGCCAGCAGTCCCGTTCGGAGAGGTGACAATGAGCAGTTCTTC. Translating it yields CASSPVRRGDNEQFF.

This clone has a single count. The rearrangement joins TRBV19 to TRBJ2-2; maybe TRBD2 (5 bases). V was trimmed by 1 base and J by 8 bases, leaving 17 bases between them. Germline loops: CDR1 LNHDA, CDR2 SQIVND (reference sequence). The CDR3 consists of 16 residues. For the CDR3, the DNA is TGTGCCAGTAGTATAGTCCCGGACTCTAAAGAGGGGGAGCTGTTTTTT. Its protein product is CASSIVPDSKEGELFF.

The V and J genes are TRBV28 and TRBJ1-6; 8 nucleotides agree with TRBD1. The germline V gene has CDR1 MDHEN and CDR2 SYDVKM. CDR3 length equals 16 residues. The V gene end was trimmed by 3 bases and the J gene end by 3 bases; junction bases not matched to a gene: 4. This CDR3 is CASSFIGQGYNSPLHF. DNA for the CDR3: TGTGCCAGCAGTTTTATAGGACAGGGCTATAATTCACCCCTCCACTTT. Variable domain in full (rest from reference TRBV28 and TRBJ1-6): DVKVTQSSRYLVKRTGEKVFLECVQDMDHENMFWYRQDPGLGLRLIYFSYDVKMKEKGDIPEGYSVSREKKERFSLILESASTNQTSMYLCASSFIGQGYNSPLHFGNGTRLTVT.

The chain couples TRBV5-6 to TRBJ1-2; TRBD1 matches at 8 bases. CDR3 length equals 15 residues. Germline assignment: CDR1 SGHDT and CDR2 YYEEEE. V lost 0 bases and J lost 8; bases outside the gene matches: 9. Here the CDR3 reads CASSLDRQGQGGYTF. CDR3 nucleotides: TGTGCCAGCAGCTTGGATAGACAGGGGCAAGGCGGCTACACCTTC.

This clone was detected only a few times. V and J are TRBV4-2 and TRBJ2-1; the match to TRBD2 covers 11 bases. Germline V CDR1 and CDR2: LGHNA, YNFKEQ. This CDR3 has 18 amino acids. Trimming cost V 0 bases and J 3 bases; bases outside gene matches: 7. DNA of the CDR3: TGTGCCAGCAGCCAAGACCCCCGGACTAGCGGGCTCTACAATGAGCAGTTCTTC. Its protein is CASSQDPRTSGLYNEQFF.

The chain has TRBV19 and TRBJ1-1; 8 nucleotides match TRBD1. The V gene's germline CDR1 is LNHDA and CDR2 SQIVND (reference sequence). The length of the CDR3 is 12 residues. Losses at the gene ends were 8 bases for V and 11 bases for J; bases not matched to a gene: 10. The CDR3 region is CASGRTGTLAFF. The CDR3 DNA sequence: TGTGCCAGTGGCCGGACAGGGACGTTGGCTTTCTTT.

This CDR3 reads CASEPGTGGEKLFF. The CDR3 DNA follows: TGTGCCAGCGAACCCGGGACAGGGGGCGAAAAACTGTTTTTT. The rearrangement joins TRBV2 to TRBJ1-4; TRBD1 matches at 12 bases. From germline, CDR1 is SNHLY and CDR2 FYNNEI. V shed 8 bases and J 8 bases; nucleotides not matched to a gene: 6. This CDR3 has 14 residues.

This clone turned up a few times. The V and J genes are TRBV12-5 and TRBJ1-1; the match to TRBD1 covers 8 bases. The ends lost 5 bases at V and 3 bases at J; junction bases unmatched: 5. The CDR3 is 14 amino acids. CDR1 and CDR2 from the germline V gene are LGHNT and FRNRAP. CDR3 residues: CASGRDRSDTEAFF. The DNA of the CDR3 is TGTGCTAGTGGTAGGGACAGGTCGGACACTGAAGCTTTCTTT.

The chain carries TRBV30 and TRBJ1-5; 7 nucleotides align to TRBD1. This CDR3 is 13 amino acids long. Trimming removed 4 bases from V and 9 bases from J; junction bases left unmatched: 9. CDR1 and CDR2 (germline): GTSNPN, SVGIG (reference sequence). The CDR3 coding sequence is TGTGCCTGGACCGACAGGGCCTCGGGGCCCCAGCATTTT. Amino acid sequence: CAWTDRASGPQHF.

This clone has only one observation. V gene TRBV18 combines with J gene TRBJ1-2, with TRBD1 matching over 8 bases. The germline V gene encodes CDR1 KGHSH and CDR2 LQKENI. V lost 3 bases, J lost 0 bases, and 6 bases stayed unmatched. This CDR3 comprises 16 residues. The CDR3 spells CASSPARGRANYGYTF. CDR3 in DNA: TGTGCCAGCTCACCGGCCAGGGGGCGAGCTAACTATGGCTACACCTTC.

Here the CDR3 DNA reads TGTGCCAGCAGTGAGAAACTAGCGGGAGCTTTCTCTGAGCAGTTCTTC. This encodes CASSEKLAGAFSEQFF. This chain links TRBV6-1 with TRBJ2-1, with TRBD2 matching over 11 bases. This CDR3 contains 16 residues. Germline-derived CDR1 and CDR2 are MNHNS and SASEGT. V dropped 3 bases and J dropped 9; count of bases not matched to a gene: 10.

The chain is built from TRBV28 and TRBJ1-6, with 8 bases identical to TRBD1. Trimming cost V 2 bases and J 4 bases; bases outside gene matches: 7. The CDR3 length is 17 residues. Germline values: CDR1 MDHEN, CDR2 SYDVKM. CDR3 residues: CASSLLSQGAYNSPLHF. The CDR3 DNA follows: TGTGCCAGCAGTTTACTTTCCCAGGGGGCTTATAATTCACCCCTCCACTTT. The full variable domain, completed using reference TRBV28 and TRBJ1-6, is DVKVTQSSRYLVKRTGEKVFLECVQDMDHENMFWYRQDPGLGLRLIYFSYDVKMKEKGDIPEGYSVSREKKERFSLILESASTNQTSMYLCASSLLSQGAYNSPLHFGNGTRLTVT.

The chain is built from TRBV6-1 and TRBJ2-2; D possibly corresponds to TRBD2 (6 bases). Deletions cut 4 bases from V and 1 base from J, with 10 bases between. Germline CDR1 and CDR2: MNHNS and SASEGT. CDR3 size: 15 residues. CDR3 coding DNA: TGTGCCAGCAGTGTCGTGGGGGGGAACACCGGGGAGCTGTTTTTT. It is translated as CASSVVGGNTGELFF.

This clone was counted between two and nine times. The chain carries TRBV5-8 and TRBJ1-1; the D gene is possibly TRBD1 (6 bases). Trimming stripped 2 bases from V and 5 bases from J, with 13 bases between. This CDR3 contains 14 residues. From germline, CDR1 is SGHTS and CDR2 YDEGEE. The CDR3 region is CASSFRGLGTEAFF. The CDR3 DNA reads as TGTGCCAGCAGCTTCAGGGGATTGGGGACTGAAGCTTTCTTT.

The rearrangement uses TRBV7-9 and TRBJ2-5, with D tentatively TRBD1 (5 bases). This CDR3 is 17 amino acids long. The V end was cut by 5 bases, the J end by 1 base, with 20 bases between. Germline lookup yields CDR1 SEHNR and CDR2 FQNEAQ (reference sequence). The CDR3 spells CASSLNRVQDIQETQYF. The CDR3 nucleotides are TGTGCCAGCAGCCTTAACCGCGTACAGGATATCCAAGAGACCCAGTACTTC.

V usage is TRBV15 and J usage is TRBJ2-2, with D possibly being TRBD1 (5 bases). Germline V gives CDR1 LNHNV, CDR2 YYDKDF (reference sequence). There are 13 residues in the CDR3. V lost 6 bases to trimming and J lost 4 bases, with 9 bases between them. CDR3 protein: CATRVGVTGELFF. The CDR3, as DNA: TGTGCCACCAGAGTAGGGGTCACCGGGGAGCTGTTTTTT.

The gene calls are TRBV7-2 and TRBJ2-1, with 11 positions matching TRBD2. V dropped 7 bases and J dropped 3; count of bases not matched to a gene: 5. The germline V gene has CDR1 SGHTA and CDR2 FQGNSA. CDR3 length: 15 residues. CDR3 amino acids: CASISTSGGYNEQFF. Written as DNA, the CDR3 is TGTGCCAGCATCTCTACTAGCGGGGGCTACAATGAGCAGTTCTTC.

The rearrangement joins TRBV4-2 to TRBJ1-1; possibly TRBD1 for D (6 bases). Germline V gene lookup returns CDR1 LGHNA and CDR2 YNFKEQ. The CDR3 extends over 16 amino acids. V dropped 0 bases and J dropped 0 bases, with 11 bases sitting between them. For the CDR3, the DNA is TGTGCCAGCAGCCAAGATTGGACAGAAGTGAACACTGAAGCTTTCTTT. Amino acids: CASSQDWTEVNTEAFF.

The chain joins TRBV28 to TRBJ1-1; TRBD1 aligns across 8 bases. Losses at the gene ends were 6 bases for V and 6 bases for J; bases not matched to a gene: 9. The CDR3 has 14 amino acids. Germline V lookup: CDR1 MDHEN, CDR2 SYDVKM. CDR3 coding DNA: TGTGCCAGCAGCAGGAGGACAGGGAGGGCTGAAGCTTTCTTT. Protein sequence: CASSRRTGRAEAFF.

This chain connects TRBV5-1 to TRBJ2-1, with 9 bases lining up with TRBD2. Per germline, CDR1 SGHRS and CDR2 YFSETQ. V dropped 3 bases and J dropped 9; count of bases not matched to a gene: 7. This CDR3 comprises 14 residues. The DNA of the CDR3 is TGCGCCAGCAGCTCGGGGACTAGCACCGCTGAGCAGTTCTTC. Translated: CASSSGTSTAEQFF.

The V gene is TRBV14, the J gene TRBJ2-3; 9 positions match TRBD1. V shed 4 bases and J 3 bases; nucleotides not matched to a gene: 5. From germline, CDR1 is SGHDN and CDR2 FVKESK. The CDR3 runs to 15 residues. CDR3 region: CASSLPTGGTDTQYF. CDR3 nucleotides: TGTGCCAGCAGCCTCCCGACAGGGGGGACAGATACGCAGTATTTT.

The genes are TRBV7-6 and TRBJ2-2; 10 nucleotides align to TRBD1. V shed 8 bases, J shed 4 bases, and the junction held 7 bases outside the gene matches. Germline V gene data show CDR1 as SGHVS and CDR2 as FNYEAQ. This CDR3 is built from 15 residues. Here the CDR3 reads CASGRQGAITGELFF. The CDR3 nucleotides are TGTGCCAGCGGAAGACAGGGGGCGATCACCGGGGAGCTGTTTTTT.

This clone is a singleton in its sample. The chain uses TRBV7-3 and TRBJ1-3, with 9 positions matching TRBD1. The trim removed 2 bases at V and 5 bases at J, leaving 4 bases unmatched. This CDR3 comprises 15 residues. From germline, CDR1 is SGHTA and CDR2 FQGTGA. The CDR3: CASSLAGTGRNTIYF. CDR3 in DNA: TGTGCCAGCAGCTTAGCGGGGACAGGGCGAAACACCATATATTTT. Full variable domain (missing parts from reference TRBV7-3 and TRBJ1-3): GAGVSQTPSNKVTEKGKYVELRCDPISGHTALYWYRQSLGQGPEFLIYFQGTGAADDSGLPNDRFFAVRPEGSVSTLKIQRTERGDSAVYLCASSLAGTGRNTIYFGEGSWLTVV.